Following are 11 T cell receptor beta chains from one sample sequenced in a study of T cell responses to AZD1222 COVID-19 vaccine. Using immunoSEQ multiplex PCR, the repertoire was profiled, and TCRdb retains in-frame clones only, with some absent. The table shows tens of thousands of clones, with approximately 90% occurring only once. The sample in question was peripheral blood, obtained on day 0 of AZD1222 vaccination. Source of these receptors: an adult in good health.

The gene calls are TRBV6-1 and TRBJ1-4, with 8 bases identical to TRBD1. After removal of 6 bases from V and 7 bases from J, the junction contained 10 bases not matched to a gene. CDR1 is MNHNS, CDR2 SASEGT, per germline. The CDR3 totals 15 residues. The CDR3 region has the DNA TGTGCCAGCAGGGACCAGGGGGCAGCGGGTGAAAAACTGTTTTTT. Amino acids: CASRDQGAAGEKLFF.

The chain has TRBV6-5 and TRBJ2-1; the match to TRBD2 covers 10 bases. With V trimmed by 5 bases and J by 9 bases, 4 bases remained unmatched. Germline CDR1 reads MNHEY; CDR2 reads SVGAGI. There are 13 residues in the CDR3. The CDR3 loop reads CASSSGRALEQFF. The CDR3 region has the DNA TGTGCCAGCAGTAGCGGGAGGGCCCTTGAGCAGTTCTTC.

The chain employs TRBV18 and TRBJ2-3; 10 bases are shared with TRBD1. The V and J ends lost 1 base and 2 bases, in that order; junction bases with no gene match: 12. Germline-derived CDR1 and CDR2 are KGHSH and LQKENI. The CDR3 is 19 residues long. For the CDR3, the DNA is TGTGCCAGCTCACCACGCTTCGCCGGGACAGGGGCCAACACAGATACGCAGTATTTT. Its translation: CASSPRFAGTGANTDTQYF. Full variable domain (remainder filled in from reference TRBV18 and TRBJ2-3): NAGVMQNPRHLVRRRGQEARLRCSPMKGHSHVYWYRQLPEEGLKFMVYLQKENIIDESGMPKERFSAEFPKEGPSILRIQQVVRGDSAAYFCASSPRFAGTGANTDTQYFGPGTRLTVL.

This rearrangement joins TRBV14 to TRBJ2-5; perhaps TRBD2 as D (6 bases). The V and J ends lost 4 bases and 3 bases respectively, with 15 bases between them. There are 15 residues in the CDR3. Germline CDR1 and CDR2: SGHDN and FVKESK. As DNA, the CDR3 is TGTGCCAGCAGCCTGATTGGGCGGGGAAAAGAGACCCAGTACTTC. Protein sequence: CASSLIGRGKETQYF. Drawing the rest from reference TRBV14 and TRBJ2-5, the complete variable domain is EAGVTQFPSHSVIEKGQTVTLRCDPISGHDNLYWYRRVMGKEIKFLLHFVKESKQDESGMPNNRFLAERTGGTYSTLKVQPAELEDSGVYFCASSLIGRGKETQYFGPGTRLLVL.

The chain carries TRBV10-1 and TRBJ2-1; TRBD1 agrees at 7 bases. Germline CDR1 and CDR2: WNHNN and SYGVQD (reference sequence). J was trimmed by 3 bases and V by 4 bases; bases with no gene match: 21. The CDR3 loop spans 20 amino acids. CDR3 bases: TGCGCCAGCAGTGCGACCCGACAGGGAACGAACTTCGTTATCTACAATGAGCAGTTCTTC. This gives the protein CASSATRQGTNFVIYNEQFF.

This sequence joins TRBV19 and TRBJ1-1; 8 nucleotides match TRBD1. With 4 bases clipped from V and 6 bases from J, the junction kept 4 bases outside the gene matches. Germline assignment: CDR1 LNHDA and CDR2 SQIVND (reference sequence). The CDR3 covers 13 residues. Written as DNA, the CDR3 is TGTGCCAGTAGTACATACAGGGGGTCTGAAGCTTTCTTT. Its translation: CASSTYRGSEAFF.

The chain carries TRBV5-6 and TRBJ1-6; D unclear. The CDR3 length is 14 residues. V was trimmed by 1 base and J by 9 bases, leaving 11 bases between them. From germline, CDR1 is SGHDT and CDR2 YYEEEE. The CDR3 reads CASSLLQNSSPLHF. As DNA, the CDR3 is TGTGCCAGCAGCTTGTTACAGAATTCTTCACCCCTCCACTTT.

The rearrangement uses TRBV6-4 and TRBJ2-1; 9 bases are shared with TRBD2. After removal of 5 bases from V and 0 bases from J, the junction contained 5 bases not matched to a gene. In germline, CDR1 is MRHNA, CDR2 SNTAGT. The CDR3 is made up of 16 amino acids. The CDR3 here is CASSSSGASSYNEQFF. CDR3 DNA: TGTGCCAGCAGTTCTAGCGGGGCGAGCTCCTACAATGAGCAGTTCTTC.

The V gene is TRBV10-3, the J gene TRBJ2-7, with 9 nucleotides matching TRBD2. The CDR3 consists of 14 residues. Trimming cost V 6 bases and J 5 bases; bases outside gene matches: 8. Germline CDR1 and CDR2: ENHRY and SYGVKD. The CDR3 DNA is TGTGCCATCAGCGATCTAGCGGGAAACGACGAGCAGTACTTC. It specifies CAISDLAGNDEQYF.

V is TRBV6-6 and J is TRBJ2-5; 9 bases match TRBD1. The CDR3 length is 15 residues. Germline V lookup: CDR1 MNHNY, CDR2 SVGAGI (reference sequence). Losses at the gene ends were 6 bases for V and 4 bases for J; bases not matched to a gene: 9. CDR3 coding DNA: TGTGCCAGCAGGCTGGGACAGGGAGGGGGAGAGACCCAGTACTTC. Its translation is CASRLGQGGGETQYF.

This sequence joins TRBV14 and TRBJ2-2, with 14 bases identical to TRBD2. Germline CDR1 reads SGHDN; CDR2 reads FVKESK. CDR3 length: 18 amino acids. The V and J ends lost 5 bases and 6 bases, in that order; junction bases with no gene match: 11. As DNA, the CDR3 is TGTGCCAGCAGCAATAGACTAGCGGGGGGGCCCGCCGCCGGGGAGCTGTTTTTT. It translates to CASSNRLAGGPAAGELFF.